A selection of T cell receptor beta chains follows, all from one sample in a study of blood T cell repertoires in COVID-19. Assay: immunoSEQ multiplex PCR; the TCRdb copy retains only in-frame clones and omits some. The sample includes roughly 170,000 clones, 79% of them seen just once. The sequenced sample consisted of peripheral blood. The receptors were gathered from a woman aged 60-75 years with COVID-19, enrolled during active disease. Both conserved end residues are part of each CDR3.

CDR3aa	j_gene	v_gene
CASSLASFRTDRATYNSPLHF	TRBJ1-6	TRBV5-1
CASSLGLREPYGYTF	TRBJ1-2	TRBV5-1
CASSFSAGTGNEQFF	TRBJ2-1	TRBV27
CASSFPPRGGMLSNSPLHF	TRBJ1-6	TRBV28
CASRPQGVHGYTF	TRBJ1-2	TRBV28
CASTKSLAGGIAGANVLTF	TRBJ2-6	TRBV13
CAIRLDGNNSPLHF	TRBJ1-6	TRBV10-3
CASSSRGAVDGYTF	TRBJ1-2	TRBV7-6
CASSYRKGSYGYTF	TRBJ1-2	TRBV6-5
CASSVGSVSYNEQFF	TRBJ2-1	TRBV9
CASSVAPGTGRSSYNEQFF	TRBJ2-1	TRBV9
CASSPVAVPTYEQYF	TRBJ2-7	TRBV9
CASSLNRDTNTGELFF	TRBJ2-2	TRBV7-3
CASRQGWGGKTNEQFF	TRBJ2-1	TRBV3-1/TRBV3-2
CASTVDRVYGYTF	TRBJ1-2	TRBV19
CASSHGEGYNEQFF	TRBJ2-1	TRBV3-1/TRBV3-2